The present entry profiles one TCR beta chain with its context. Original processing methods: Amplifying reference gene primers gave estimates of nucleated cell counts. TCRdb keeps only in-frame clones here, not all; method: immunoSEQ multiplex PCR. V, J and clone size derive from that table, while D and trimming were established from the DNA sequence. Found here are about 190,000 clones, around 85% of them singletons; the top ten hold roughly 13%. Germline lookup yields CDR1 SGDLS and CDR2 YYNGEE. The CDR3 totals 15 residues. Germline trimming cut 3 bases from V and 4 bases from J; bases unmatched to any gene: 6. The data are from a study of blood T cell repertoires in COVID-19.

What was sequenced was peripheral blood. The genes are TRBV9 and TRBJ2-2, with 7 bases matching TRBD2. This clonotype was sampled from a man over 45 who had recovered from COVID-19. CDR3 sequence: CASSASGTRTGELFF. As DNA, the CDR3 is TGTGCCAGCAGCGCAAGCGGGACTCGCACCGGGGAGCTGTTTTTT. Looking up the rest from reference TRBV9 and TRBJ2-2 gives the full variable domain: DSGVTQTPKHLITATGQRVTLRCSPRSGDLSVYWYQQSLDQGLQFLIQYYNGEERAKGNILERFSAQQFPDLHSELNLSSLELGDSALYFCASSASGTRTGELFFGEGSRLTVL.